This entry features one TCR beta chain sequence. Antigen unknown. Germline V gene data show CDR1 as MNHEY and CDR2 as SMNVEV (reference sequence). This CDR3 contains 18 residues. V shed 4 bases and J 4 bases; nucleotides not matched to a gene: 12. Method: immunoSEQ multiplex PCR; TCRdb's copy keeps in-frame clones and lacks some. Of around 140,000 clones in the sample, 80% to 90% were seen once. These data belong to a study of cytotoxic CD8 clonotypes in ibrutinib-treated CLL. Study at large: Responses: some 24 partial, 2 complete; after median approximately 70 months, around 15 stayed remitted, 12 progressed. With a range of 6 to 36, the median treatment time before response samples were taken was approximately 12 months.

The study, taken as a whole, reports: Treatment left the uncommon public clonotypes either contracted or stable in frequency.

This chain links TRBV27 with TRBJ2-3, with 12 bases that match TRBD2. The sample in question was PBMCs, obtained after 24 months of ibrutinib treatment. This TCR derives from a human donor with chronic lymphocytic leukemia. The CDR3 region is CASSSRASGRGRADTQYF. The CDR3 DNA sequence: TGTGCCAGCAGTTCCAGGGCTAGCGGGAGGGGAAGGGCAGATACGCAGTATTTT.